This passage covers 27 T cell receptor beta chains from one sample sequenced in a study of early T cells in non-severe SARS-CoV-2 infection. TCRdb processed the 5' RACE reads anew with MiXCR; each CDR3 protein has one entry. This table has about 83,000 distinct CDR3 sequences, around an eighth appearing once. Source material: whole blood. These receptors were taken from an adult who was a healthcare worker with PCR-confirmed SARS-CoV-2 infection or an uninfected control (not recorded which).

The gene calls are TRBV10-3 and TRBJ2-3; D might be TRBD1 or TRBD2, each matching 5 bases. CDR1 and CDR2 (germline): ENHRY, SYGVKD. This CDR3 region has 16 residues. Trimming took 5 bases from V and 1 from J, leaving 16 bases between them. The CDR3 DNA reads TGTGCCATCAGTTGGGACGGCCTCCCGGGCACAGATACGCAGTATTTT. It yields the protein CAISWDGLPGTDTQYF.

This clonotype was recorded many times. The chain employs TRBV7-2 and TRBJ1-6, with unresolved D. The germline gives CDR1 SGHTA, CDR2 FQGNSA. V gave up 4 bases and J gave up 0 bases, with 13 bases separating them. The CDR3 covers 17 residues. This CDR3 reads CASSYGSQSSYNSPLHF. In DNA, the CDR3 is TGTGCCAGCAGCTACGGGTCTCAGAGCTCCTATAATTCACCCCTCCACTTT.

Only a few counts were recorded for this clonotype. The genes are TRBV15 and TRBJ2-5, with D hard to call. Between the trimmed V and J ends, which lost 1 base and 2 bases, there was a span of 11 bases. The CDR3 has 15 residues. CDR1 is LNHNV, CDR2 YYDKDF, per germline (reference sequence). The CDR3 DNA sequence: TGTGCCACCAGCAGAGCTAACAGAGTACAAGAGACCCAGTACTTC. Encoded protein: CATSRANRVQETQYF.

This chain's CDR3 is CASSVVAGDYNEQFF. CDR3 nucleotide sequence: TGTGCCAGTAGTGTTGTAGCGGGAGACTACAATGAGCAGTTCTTC. The chain links TRBV19 to TRBJ2-1; 9 bases agree with TRBD2. The V segment lost 5 bases and the J segment 3 bases; nucleotides outside the gene matches: 5. This CDR3 contains 15 residues. Per germline, CDR1 LNHDA and CDR2 SQIVND (reference sequence).

The chain uses TRBV3-1 and TRBJ2-7; 9 bases are a match to TRBD1. Germline trimming cut 6 bases from V and 5 bases from J; bases unmatched to any gene: 2. The germline V gene encodes CDR1 LGHDT and CDR2 YNNKEL (reference sequence). This CDR3 comprises 12 residues. The CDR3 protein is CASRDRGHEQYF. The CDR3 DNA reads TGTGCCAGCAGGGACAGGGGCCACGAGCAGTACTTC.

This clonotype was observed at least ten times. The chain couples TRBV29-1 to TRBJ1-2, with 7 bases that match TRBD1. The germline gives CDR1 SQVTM, CDR2 ANQGSEA. The CDR3 has 14 amino acids. The V and J ends lost 7 bases and 5 bases, in that order; junction bases with no gene match: 13. This CDR3 is CSGKTGASSYGYTF. CDR3 sequence (DNA): TGCAGCGGGAAAACAGGGGCCTCTTCTTATGGCTACACCTTC. Supplemented by reference TRBV29-1 and TRBJ1-2, the full variable domain reads SAVISQKPSRDICQRGTSLTIQCQVDSQVTMMFWYRQQPGQSLTLIATANQGSEATYESGFVIDKFPISRPNLTFSTLTVSNMSPEDSSIYLCSGKTGASSYGYTFGSGTRLTVV.

This chain joins TRBV29-1 and TRBJ2-1; D may be TRBD2 (6 bases). The V end was cut by 3 bases, the J end by 8 bases, with 11 bases between. CDR1 SQVTM and CDR2 ANQGSEA come from the germline V gene. The CDR3 covers 12 residues. The CDR3 region has the DNA TGCAGCGTTGACCGACTAGGTCATGAGCAGTTCTTC. It yields the protein CSVDRLGHEQFF.

Many counts were recorded for this clonotype. This chain joins TRBV7-2 and TRBJ2-3; no clear D. This CDR3 is built from 12 residues. Trimming stripped 4 bases from V and 2 bases from J, with 4 bases between. Germline V lookup: CDR1 SGHTA, CDR2 FQGNSA. DNA for the CDR3: TGTGCCAGCAGCTACGTCACAGATACGCAGTATTTT. Encoded protein: CASSYVTDTQYF.

This clonotype was seen at least ten times. The J gene is TRBJ1-1, the V gene TRBV5-4; weak D call: TRBD1 (5 bases). Trimming took 1 base from V and 1 from J, leaving 17 bases between them. The CDR3 is 17 amino acids. Germline CDR1 is SGHNT and CDR2 is YYREEE (reference sequence). CDR3 amino acids: CASSLIYLGVENTEAFF. The CDR3 DNA follows: TGTGCCAGCAGCTTGATATATTTAGGGGTTGAGAACACTGAAGCTTTCTTT.

This clonotype appeared a few times. J is TRBJ1-5 and V is TRBV5-8; D gene ambiguous. Germline CDR1 is SGHTS and CDR2 is YDEGEE. CDR3 length: 13 residues. V was cut by 2 bases and J by 11 bases, with 14 bases left in between. CDR3 sequence reads: CASSLLHPGTQHF. CDR3 sequence (DNA): TGTGCCAGCAGCTTACTACATCCTGGCACCCAGCATTTT. Together with reference TRBV5-8 and TRBJ1-5, the CDR3 gives the full variable domain: EAGVTQSPTHLIKTRGQQATLRCSPISGHTSVYWYQQALGLGLQFLLWYDEGEERNRGNFPPRFSGRQFPNYSSELNVNALELEDSALYLCASSLLHPGTQHFGDGTRLSIL.

The rearrangement joins TRBV12-3 or TRBV12-4 to TRBJ2-7; D gene uncertain. The CDR3 spans 15 residues. With 3 bases removed from V and 1 base from J, the gap between germline ends came to 13 bases. The CDR3 region has the DNA TGTGCCAGCAGTTTCGTTTCGCTCCCTTCCTACGAGCAGTACTTC. Translation: CASSFVSLPSYEQYF.

This clonotype was seen a few times. DNA of the CDR3: TGTGCCAGCAGCAGGGGGTCGGGGAACACTGAAGCTTTCTTT. It specifies CASSRGSGNTEAFF. This rearrangement joins TRBV7-8 to TRBJ1-1, with D possibly matching TRBD1 (6 bases). CDR3 length: 14 residues. Germline V gene sequence: CDR1 SGHVS, CDR2 FQNEAQ. The V end lost 5 bases, the J end lost 1 base, and 11 bases lay between the germline ends.

The chain recombines TRBV10-3 with TRBJ1-5, with D tentatively TRBD1 (5 bases). The CDR3 has 14 residues. V dropped 4 bases and J dropped 5 bases, with 12 bases sitting between them. CDR1 is ENHRY, CDR2 SYGVKD, per germline. The CDR3 spells CAISASGGDQPQHF. CDR3 nucleotide sequence: TGTGCCATCAGTGCCTCCGGGGGGGATCAGCCCCAGCATTTT.

The table lists this clonotype with a few counts. The rearrangement links TRBV20-1 to TRBJ2-7; TRBD2 matches at 8 bases. With V trimmed by 0 bases and J by 3 bases, 10 bases remained unmatched. Germline loops: CDR1 DFQATT, CDR2 SNEGSKA (reference sequence). The CDR3 loop spans 16 amino acids. CDR3 bases: TGCAGTGCTAGAGAGCTCCTAGCGGGTGGACTCTACGAGCAGTACTTC. Translation: CSARELLAGGLYEQYF.

There are many counts of this clonotype. This chain joins TRBV10-3 and TRBJ2-2; 7 positions match TRBD2. After removal of 8 bases from V and 3 bases from J, the junction contained 0 bases not matched to a gene. In germline, CDR1 is ENHRY, CDR2 SYGVKD. The CDR3 is 12 residues long. CDR3 amino acids: CAIGGDTGELFF. The CDR3 coding sequence is TGTGCCATCGGGGGGGACACCGGGGAGCTGTTTTTT.

This clonotype was seen repeatedly, ten times or more. This sequence joins TRBV5-3 and TRBJ2-1; D is undetermined. TRBV5-3 belongs to the ORF category, with a function that is uncertain. CDR3 size: 16 residues. Trimming took 4 bases from V and 2 from J, leaving 16 bases between them. CDR3: CARSPDLYKPYNEQFF. The CDR3 nucleotides read TGTGCCAGAAGCCCAGACCTCTATAAGCCCTACAATGAGCAGTTCTTC.

This clonotype has more than one count but fewer than ten. The chain carries TRBV4-3 and TRBJ2-7; possibly TRBD1 for D (5 bases). The CDR3 covers 16 residues. Germline CDR1 and CDR2: LGHNA and YSLEER. With 0 bases removed from V and 2 bases from J, the gap between germline ends came to 14 bases. CDR3 nucleotides: TGCGCCAGCAGCCAAGATATACAGGAGAATCCCTACGAGCAGTACTTC. Its translation is CASSQDIQENPYEQYF.

This rearrangement joins TRBV11-2 to TRBJ2-1, with 8 nucleotides matching TRBD2. The CDR3 totals 16 residues. CDR1 and CDR2 from the germline V gene are SGHAT and FQNNGV. V lost 0 bases to trimming and J lost 4 bases; unmatched junction nucleotides: 5. As DNA, the CDR3 is TGTGCCAGCAGCTTAGAACCAGCGGGAGCTTACAATGAGCAGTTCTTC. Its translation: CASSLEPAGAYNEQFF.

This clonotype was recorded at least ten times. This chain links TRBV12-3 or TRBV12-4 with TRBJ2-1; a weak D match, TRBD1 (6 bases). Trimming took 6 bases from V and 15 from J, leaving 27 bases between them. The CDR3 spans 15 residues. The CDR3, as DNA: TGTGCCAGCAGCCCCCGGGACACAACGATTCCCAGGTTGTTCTTC. Its translation: CASSPRDTTIPRLFF.

This clonotype has just a few counts. The chain couples TRBV7-9 to TRBJ2-3; 9 positions agree with TRBD2. The V and J ends lost 5 bases and 6 bases, in that order; junction bases with no gene match: 9. The CDR3 totals 15 residues. The germline CDR1 and CDR2 sequences are SEHNR and FQNEAQ (reference sequence). The CDR3 DNA sequence: TGTGCCAGCAGCCCCGGTTATAGCGGGAGTGATACGCAGTATTTT. Translating gives CASSPGYSGSDTQYF. Filled out from reference TRBV7-9 and TRBJ2-3, the complete variable domain reads DTGVSQNPRHKITKRGQNVTFRCDPISEHNRLYWYRQTLGQGPEFLTYFQNEAQLEKSRLLSDRFSAERPKGSFSTLEIQRTEQGDSAMYLCASSPGYSGSDTQYFGPGTRLTVL.

The J gene is TRBJ2-7, the V gene TRBV5-1, with TRBD1 identical over 7 bases. This CDR3 is 14 amino acids long. CDR1 and CDR2 from the germline V gene are SGHRS and YFSETQ. J was trimmed by 0 bases and V by 4 bases; bases with no gene match: 4. Here the CDR3 DNA reads TGCGCCAGCAGCATCCCAGGGGGCTCCTACGAGCAGTACTTC. It is translated as CASSIPGGSYEQYF.

This clonotype showed up many times. The J gene is TRBJ1-1, the V gene TRBV7-9, with D possibly matching TRBD1 (5 bases). V lost 2 bases and J 9 bases, leaving 10 bases between the germline ends. Germline CDR1 reads SEHNR; CDR2 reads FQNEAQ (reference sequence). The CDR3 extends over 12 amino acids. The CDR3 spells CASSLRQGQAFF. The CDR3 DNA is TGTGCCAGCAGCTTAAGGCAGGGACAAGCTTTCTTT.

This clonotype was counted at least ten times. V is TRBV9 and J is TRBJ2-1; D is uncertain. Trimming took off 2 bases at V and 12 bases at J, with 15 bases between the two ends. The CDR3 runs to 13 residues. The germline V gene has CDR1 SGDLS and CDR2 YYNGEE. The CDR3 protein is CASSVTPTMLQFF. CDR3 nucleotide sequence: TGTGCCAGCAGCGTCACCCCCACAATGTTGCAGTTCTTC.

CDR3 sequence (DNA): TGTGCCAGCAGTGCGAGGACTATTTCCTACGAGCAGTACTTC. This translates into CASSARTISYEQYF. This chain uses TRBV2 with TRBJ2-7, with D maybe TRBD2 (6 bases). Germline CDR1 is SNHLY and CDR2 is FYNNEI. V lost 4 bases, J lost 1 base, and 11 bases lay in between. This CDR3 comprises 14 residues.

This chain links TRBV3-1 with TRBJ1-1; D is undetermined. CDR1 and CDR2 from the germline V gene are LGHDT and YNNKEL (reference sequence). This CDR3 spans 12 amino acids. Trimming shortened V by 4 bases and J by 5 bases, and 8 bases separated the two germline ends. This CDR3 reads CASSPTGTEAFF. CDR3 in DNA: TGTGCCAGCAGCCCAACGGGTACTGAAGCTTTCTTT.

The rearrangement links TRBV18 to TRBJ1-5, with D perhaps matching TRBD1 (6 bases). Germline V gene data show CDR1 as KGHSH and CDR2 as LQKENI. The CDR3 has 15 amino acids. The ends were cut back, 0 bases at V and 4 bases at J, with 10 bases in the middle. The CDR3 region is CASSPPSQGNQPQHF. CDR3 coding DNA: TGTGCCAGCTCACCACCATCACAGGGTAATCAGCCCCAGCATTTT.

Written as DNA, the CDR3 is TGTGCCAGCAGCTTAACACTTCCCGGGACAGGGGCCTCCAATGAGCAGTTCTTC. The encoded protein is CASSLTLPGTGASNEQFF. This chain links TRBV11-2 with TRBJ2-1; 10 nucleotides align to TRBD1. CDR3 length: 18 amino acids. The V and J ends lost 2 bases and 6 bases, in that order; junction bases with no gene match: 13. CDR1 SGHAT and CDR2 FQNNGV come from the germline V gene. The complete variable domain, with remaining parts taken from reference TRBV11-2 and TRBJ2-1, reads EAGVAQSPRYKIIEKRQSVAFWCNPISGHATLYWYQQILGQGPKLLIQFQNNGVVDDSQLPKDRFSAERLKGVDSTLKIQPAKLEDSAVYLCASSLTLPGTGASNEQFFGPGTRLTVL.